The entry below describes one T cell receptor (beta chain). The sample is drawn from a study of control samples from healthy donors and cancer patients. Here immunoSEQ multiplex PCR was the method, and the copy in TCRdb shows in-frame clones only, minus some. The sample includes about 140,000 clones, approximately 86% of them seen just once. The CDR3 is 13 residues long. V was pared by 8 bases and J by 2 bases, with 3 bases of the junction left unmatched. Germline values: CDR1 LNHDA, CDR2 SQIVND (reference sequence). The sequenced sample was blood. This sequence joins TRBV19 and TRBJ1-3, with 7 positions matching TRBD1. The origin of this receptor is a man younger than 35 in good health. In DNA form, the CDR3 reads TGTGCCAGTGCCACAGGGGCTGGAAACACCATATATTTT. Translation: CASATGAGNTIYF.